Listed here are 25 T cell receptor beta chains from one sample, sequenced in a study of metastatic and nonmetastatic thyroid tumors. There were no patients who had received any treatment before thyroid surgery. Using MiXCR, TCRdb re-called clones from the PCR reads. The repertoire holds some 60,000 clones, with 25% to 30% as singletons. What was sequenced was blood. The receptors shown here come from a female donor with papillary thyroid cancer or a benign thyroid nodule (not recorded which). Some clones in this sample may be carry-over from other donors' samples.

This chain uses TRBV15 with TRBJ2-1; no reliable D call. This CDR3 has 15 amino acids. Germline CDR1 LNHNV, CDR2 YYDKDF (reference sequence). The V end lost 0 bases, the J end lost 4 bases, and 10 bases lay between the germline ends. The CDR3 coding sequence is TGTGCCACCAGCAGAGATCTCACTGGATACAATGAGCAGTTCTTC. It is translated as CATSRDLTGYNEQFF.

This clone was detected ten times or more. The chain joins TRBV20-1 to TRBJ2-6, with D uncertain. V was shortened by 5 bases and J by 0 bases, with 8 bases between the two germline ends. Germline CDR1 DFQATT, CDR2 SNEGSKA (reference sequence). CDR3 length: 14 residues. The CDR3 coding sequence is TGCAGTGCTTCATCGGGCTCTGGGGCCAACGTCCTGACTTTC. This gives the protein CSASSGSGANVLTF.

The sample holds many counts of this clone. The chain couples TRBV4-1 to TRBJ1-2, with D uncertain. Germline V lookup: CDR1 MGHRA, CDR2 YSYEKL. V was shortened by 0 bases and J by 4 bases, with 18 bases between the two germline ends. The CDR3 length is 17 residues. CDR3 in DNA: TGCGCCAGCAGCCAAGATTTTAGGGCAGGTGGCGCCTATGGCTACACCTTC. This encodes CASSQDFRAGGAYGYTF.

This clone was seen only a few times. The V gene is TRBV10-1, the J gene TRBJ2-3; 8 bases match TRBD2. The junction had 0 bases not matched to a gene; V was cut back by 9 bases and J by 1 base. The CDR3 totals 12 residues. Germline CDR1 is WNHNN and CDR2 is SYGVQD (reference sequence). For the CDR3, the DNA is TGCGCCAGTAGCGGGGGCACAGATACGCAGTATTTT. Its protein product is CASSGGTDTQYF.

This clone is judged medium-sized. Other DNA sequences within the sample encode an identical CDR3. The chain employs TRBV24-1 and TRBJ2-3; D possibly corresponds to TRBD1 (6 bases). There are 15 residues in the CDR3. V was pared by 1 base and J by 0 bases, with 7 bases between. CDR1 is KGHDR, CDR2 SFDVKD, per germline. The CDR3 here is CATSDLGGSTDTQYF. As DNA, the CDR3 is TGTGCCACCAGTGATTTAGGGGGTAGCACAGATACGCAGTATTTT.

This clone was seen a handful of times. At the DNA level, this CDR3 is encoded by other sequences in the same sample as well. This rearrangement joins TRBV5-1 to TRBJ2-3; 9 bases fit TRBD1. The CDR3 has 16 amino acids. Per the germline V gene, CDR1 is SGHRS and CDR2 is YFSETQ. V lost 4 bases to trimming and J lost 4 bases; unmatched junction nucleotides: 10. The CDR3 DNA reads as TGCGCCAGCAGCCCGGAACAGGGGGCGCGATCAGATACGCAGTATTTT. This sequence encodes CASSPEQGARSDTQYF.

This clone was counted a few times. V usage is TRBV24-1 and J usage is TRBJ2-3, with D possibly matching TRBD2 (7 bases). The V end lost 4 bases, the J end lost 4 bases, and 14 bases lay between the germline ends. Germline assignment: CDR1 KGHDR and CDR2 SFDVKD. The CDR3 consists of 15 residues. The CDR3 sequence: CATSEGGLRSDTQYF. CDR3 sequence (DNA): TGTGCCACCAGTGAGGGGGGGCTTAGATCAGATACGCAGTATTTT.

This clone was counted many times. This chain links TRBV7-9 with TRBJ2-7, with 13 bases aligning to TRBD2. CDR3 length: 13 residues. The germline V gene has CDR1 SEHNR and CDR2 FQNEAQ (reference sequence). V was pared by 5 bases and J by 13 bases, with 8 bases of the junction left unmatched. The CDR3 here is CASSLGTSGDKYF. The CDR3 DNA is TGTGCCAGCAGCCTCGGGACTAGCGGGGACAAATACTTC.

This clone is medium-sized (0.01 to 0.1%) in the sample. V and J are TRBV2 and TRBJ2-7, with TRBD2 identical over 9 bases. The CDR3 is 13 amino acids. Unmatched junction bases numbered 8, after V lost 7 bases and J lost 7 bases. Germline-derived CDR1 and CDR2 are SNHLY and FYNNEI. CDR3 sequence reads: CASNGGRAGEQYF. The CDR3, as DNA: TGTGCCAGCAATGGCGGGAGGGCCGGGGAGCAGTACTTC.

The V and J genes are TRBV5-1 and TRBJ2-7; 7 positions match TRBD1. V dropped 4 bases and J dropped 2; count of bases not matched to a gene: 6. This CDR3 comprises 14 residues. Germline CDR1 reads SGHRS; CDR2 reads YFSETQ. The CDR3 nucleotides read TGCGCCAGCAGCCCTGGGACAGAGGCCTACGAGCAGTACTTC. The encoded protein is CASSPGTEAYEQYF. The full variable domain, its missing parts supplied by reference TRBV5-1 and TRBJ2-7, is KAGVTQTPRYLIKTRGQQVTLSCSPISGHRSVSWYQQTPGQGLQFLFEYFSETQRNKGNFPGRFSGRQFSNSRSEMNVSTLELGDSALYLCASSPGTEAYEQYFGPGTRLTVT.

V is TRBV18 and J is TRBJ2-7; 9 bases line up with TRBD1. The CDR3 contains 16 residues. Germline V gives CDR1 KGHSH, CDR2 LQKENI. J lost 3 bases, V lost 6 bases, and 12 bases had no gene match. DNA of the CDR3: TGTGCCAGCTCTCACGGACAGGGGCCTTTCGGCTACGAGCAGTACTTC. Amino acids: CASSHGQGPFGYEQYF.

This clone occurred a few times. The DNA for the CDR3 is TGTGCCACCAGTGATCCGGACCTGGGGCATCAGCCCCAGCATTTT. The encoded protein is CATSDPDLGHQPQHF. V usage is TRBV24-1 and J usage is TRBJ1-5, with D perhaps TRBD1 (5 bases). V gave up 3 bases and J gave up 5 bases, with 13 bases separating them. The CDR3 covers 15 residues. CDR1 is KGHDR and CDR2 is SFDVKD in the germline V gene.

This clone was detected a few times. The CDR3 nucleotides read TGTGCCAGACCCGAATATAGCGTGCCTGGCCCCAATGAGCAGTTCTTC. Translating it yields CARPEYSVPGPNEQFF. V is TRBV9 and J is TRBJ2-1; tentative D call: TRBD2 (5 bases). V lost 8 bases and J 6 bases, leaving 24 bases between the germline ends. The germline V gene has CDR1 SGDLS and CDR2 YYNGEE. The CDR3 loop spans 16 amino acids.

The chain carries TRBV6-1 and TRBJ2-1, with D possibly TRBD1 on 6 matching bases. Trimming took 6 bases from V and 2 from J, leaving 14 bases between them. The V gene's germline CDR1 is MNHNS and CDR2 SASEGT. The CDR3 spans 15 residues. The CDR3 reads CASSTTGKAYNEQFF. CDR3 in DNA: TGTGCCAGCAGCACCACAGGGAAAGCCTACAATGAGCAGTTCTTC.

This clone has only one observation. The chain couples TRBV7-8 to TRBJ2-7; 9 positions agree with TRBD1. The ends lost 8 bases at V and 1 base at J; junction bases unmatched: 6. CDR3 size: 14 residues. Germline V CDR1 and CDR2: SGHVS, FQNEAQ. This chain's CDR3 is CASSGGTGSYEQYF. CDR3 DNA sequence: TGTGCCAGCTCCGGAGGGACAGGGTCCTACGAGCAGTACTTC.

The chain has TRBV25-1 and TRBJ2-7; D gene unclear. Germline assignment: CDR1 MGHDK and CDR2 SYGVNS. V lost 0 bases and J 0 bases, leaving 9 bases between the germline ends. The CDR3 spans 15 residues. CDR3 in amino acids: CASSEYGQNSYEQYF. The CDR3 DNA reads TGTGCCAGCAGTGAATATGGGCAGAACTCCTACGAGCAGTACTTC.

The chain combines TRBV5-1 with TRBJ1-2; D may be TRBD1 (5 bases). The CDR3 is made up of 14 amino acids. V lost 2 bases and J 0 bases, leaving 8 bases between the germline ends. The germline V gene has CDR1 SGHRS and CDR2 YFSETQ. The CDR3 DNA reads TGCGCCAGCAGCTTCGACAGCCCTAACTATGGCTACACCTTC. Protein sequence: CASSFDSPNYGYTF.

The CDR3 bases are TGTGCCAGTCGGGGGGTCGCAGCTTCGCGGCGCAATCAGCCCCAGCATTTT. Amino acids: CASRGVAASRRNQPQHF. The chain carries TRBV19 and TRBJ1-5; maybe TRBD1 (5 bases). This CDR3 has 17 amino acids. CDR1 and CDR2 (germline): LNHDA, SQIVND (reference sequence). Deletions cut 8 bases from V and 2 bases from J, with 22 bases between.

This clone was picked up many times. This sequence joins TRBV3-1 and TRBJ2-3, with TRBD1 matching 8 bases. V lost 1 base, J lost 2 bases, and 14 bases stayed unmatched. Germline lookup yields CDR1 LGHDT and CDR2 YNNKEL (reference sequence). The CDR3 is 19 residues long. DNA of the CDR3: TGTGCCAGCAGCCAAGGCCCACGGCCCGACAGGGGACCCACAGATACGCAGTATTTT. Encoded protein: CASSQGPRPDRGPTDTQYF.

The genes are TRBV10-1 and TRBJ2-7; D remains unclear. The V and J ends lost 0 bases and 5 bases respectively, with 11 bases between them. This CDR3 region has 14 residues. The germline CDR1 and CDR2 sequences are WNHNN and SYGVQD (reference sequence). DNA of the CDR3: TGCGCCAGCAGTGAGTCAAGGGTGTGGGACGAGCAGTACTTC. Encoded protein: CASSESRVWDEQYF.

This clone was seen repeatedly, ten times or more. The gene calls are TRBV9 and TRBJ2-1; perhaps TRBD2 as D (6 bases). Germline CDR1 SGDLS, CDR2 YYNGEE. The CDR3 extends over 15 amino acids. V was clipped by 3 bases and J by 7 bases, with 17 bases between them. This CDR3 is CASSGLGSQTNEQFF. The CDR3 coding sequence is TGTGCCAGCAGCGGACTAGGGAGTCAAACGAATGAGCAGTTCTTC. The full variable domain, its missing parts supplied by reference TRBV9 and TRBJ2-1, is DSGVTQTPKHLITATGQRVTLRCSPRSGDLSVYWYQQSLDQGLQFLIQYYNGEERAKGNILERFSAQQFPDLHSELNLSSLELGDSALYFCASSGLGSQTNEQFFGPGTRLTVL.

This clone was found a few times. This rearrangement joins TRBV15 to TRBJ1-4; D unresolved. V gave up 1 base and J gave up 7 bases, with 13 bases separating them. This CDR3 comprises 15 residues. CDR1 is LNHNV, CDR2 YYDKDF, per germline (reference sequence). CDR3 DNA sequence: TGTGCCACCAGCAGAGTGGCAGAGGGTCGTGAAAAACTGTTTTTT. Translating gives CATSRVAEGREKLFF. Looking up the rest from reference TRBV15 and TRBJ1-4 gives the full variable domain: DAMVIQNPRYQVTQFGKPVTLSCSQTLNHNVMYWYQQKSSQAPKLLFHYYDKDFNNEADTPDNFQSRRPNTSFCFLDIRSPGLGDTAMYLCATSRVAEGREKLFFGSGTQLSVL.

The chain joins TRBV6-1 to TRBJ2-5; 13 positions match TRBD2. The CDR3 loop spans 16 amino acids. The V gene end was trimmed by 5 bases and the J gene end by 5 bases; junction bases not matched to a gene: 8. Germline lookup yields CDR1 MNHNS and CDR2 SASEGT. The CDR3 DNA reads TGTGCCAGCAGTCTGGGGACTAGCGGGATGGGGGAGACCCAGTACTTC. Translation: CASSLGTSGMGETQYF.

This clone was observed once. The CDR3 bases are TGCAGTGCTCGGCGGACAGCGTACGAGCAGTACTTC. Translating gives CSARRTAYEQYF. V usage is TRBV20-1 and J usage is TRBJ2-7; possibly TRBD1 for D (6 bases). V was cut by 5 bases and J by 4 bases, with 12 bases left in between. Looked up from germline, CDR1 is DFQATT and CDR2 is SNEGSKA (reference sequence). The CDR3 is 12 residues long.

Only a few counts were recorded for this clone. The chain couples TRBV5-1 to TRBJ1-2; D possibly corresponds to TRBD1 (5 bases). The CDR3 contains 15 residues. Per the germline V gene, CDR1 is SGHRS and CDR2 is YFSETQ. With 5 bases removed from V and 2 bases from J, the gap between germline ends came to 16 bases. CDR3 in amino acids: CASRSATDKNYGYTF. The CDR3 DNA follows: TGCGCCAGCAGGAGCGCGACGGACAAAAACTATGGCTACACCTTC.